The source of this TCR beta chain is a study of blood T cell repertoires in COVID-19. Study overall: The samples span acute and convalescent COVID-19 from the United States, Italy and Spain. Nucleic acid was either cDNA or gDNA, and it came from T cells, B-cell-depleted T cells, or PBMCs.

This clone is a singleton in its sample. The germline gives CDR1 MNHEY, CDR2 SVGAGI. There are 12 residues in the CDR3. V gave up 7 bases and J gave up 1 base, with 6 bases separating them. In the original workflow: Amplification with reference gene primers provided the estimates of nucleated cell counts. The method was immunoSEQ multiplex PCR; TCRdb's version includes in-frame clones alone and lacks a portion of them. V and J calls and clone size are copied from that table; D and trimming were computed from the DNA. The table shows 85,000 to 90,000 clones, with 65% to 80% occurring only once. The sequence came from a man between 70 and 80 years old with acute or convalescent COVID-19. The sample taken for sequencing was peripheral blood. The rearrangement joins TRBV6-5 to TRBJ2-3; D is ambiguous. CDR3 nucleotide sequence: TGTGCCAGCAAACAAGGCACAGATACGCAGTATTTT. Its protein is CASKQGTDTQYF.